The source of this T cell receptor (beta chain) is a study of T cell responses to AZD1222 COVID-19 vaccine. Measured with immunoSEQ multiplex PCR; TCRdb has only the in-frame clones, and not every one. The sample lists 130,000 to 150,000 clones; more than 70% were seen once. This TCR was sampled from an adult in good health. The starting material was peripheral blood, obtained on day 0 of AZD1222 vaccination.

This CDR3 is CASTPGTGGDYGYTF. The CDR3 bases are TGTGCCAGCACCCCTGGGACAGGGGGGGACTATGGCTACACCTTC. J is TRBJ1-2 and V is TRBV6-4; 11 bases are a match to TRBD1. The germline gives CDR1 MRHNA, CDR2 SNTAGT. CDR3 length equals 15 residues. V shed 7 bases and J 3 bases; nucleotides not matched to a gene: 7.